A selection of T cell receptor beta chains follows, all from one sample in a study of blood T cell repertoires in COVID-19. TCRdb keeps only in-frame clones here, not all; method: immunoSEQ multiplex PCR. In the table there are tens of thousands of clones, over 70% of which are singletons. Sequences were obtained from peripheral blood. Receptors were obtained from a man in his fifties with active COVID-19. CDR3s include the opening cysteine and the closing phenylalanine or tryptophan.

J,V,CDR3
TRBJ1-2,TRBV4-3,CASSQAPGVGYGYTF
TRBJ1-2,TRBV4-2,CASSQERAEYYGYTF
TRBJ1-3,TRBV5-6,CASSPGMGQPYF
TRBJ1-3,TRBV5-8,CASSLDPGPGNTIYF
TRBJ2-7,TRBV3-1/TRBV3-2,CASSQAIYPYEQYF
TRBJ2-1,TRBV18,CASSPLRDSEQFF
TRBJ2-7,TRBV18,CASSSDRGKVYEQYF
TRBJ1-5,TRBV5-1,CASSLEDSHQPQHF
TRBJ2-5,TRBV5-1,CASSSNQETQYF
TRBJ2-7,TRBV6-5,CASSPPLGGREQYF
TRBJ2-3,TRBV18,CAILGQNTDTQYF
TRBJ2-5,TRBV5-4,CAYTGQGIQETQYF
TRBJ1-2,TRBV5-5,CASSLSSGMDYGYTF
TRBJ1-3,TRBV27,CASSPTSSGNTIYF
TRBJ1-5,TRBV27,CASSPGNQPQHF
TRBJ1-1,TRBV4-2,CASRSGTANTEAFF
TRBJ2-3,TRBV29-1,CSGRGLAGTSTDTQYF
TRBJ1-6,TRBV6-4,CASSDSSRDRIIHF
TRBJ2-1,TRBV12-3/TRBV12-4,CASSQGRDEQFF
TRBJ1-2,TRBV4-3,CASSQEWGVLYGYTF
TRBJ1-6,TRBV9,CASSVGRGLLWSPLHF
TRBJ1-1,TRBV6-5,CASRRRENTEAFF
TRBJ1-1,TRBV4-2,CASSQEEGAGWTFF
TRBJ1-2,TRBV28,CASRPGTAYGYTF
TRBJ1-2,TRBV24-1,CATSDADRADGLYGYTF
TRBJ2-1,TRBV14,CASSQDTGGIYNEQFF
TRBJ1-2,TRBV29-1,CSVDLRDRSNYGYTF
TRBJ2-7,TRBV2,CASIEGQGTYEQYF
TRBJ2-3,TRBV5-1,CASSLAARGAGDTQYF
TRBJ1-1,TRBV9,CASSFRPGTANTEAFF
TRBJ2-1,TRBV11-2,CASSWEPPNEQFF
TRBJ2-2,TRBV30,CAWKQFANTGELFF
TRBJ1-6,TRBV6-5,CASSYPGGISPLHF
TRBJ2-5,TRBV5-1,CASSLGPSGGRETQYF
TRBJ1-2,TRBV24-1,CATSDPGQGGYTF
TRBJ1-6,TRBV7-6,CASSLGTVYNSPLHF
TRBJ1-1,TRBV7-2,CASRFGRGQMNTEAFF
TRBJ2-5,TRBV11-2,CASSAVYSGSFQETQYF
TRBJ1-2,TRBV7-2,CASSSGQGSYGYTF
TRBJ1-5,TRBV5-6,CASSFGTGGQPQHF
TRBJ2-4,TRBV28,CATGQGFIQYF
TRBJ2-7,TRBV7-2,CASSRPGTSGISYEQYF
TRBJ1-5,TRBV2,CASSLQGANQPQHF
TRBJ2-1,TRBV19,CASSMGGLAGENEQFF
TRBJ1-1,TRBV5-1,CASSSGAGRDVNTEAFF
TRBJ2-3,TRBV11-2,CASSLVGTSGRRTDTQYF
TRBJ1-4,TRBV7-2,CASSGGTAEKLFF